Listed below are T cell receptor beta chains from one sample, sequenced in a study of blood T cell repertoires in COVID-19. TCRdb keeps only in-frame clones here, not all; method: immunoSEQ multiplex PCR. The profile shows 150,000 to 200,000 clones, around 80% of them singletons. Material: peripheral blood. The receptors originated from a woman aged 35 to 49 with COVID-19, enrolled during active disease. Both conserved end residues are part of each CDR3. A D gene is named only where the DNA matches it firmly. Some rows have no size entry. The others give once, few or many, or a class for an expanded clone.

clone_size,j_call,d_call,v_call,cdr3_aa,cdr3_nt
-,TRBJ2-5,TRBD1,TRBV19,CASSIVGGAETQYF,TGTGCCAGTAGTATAGTAGGGGGCGCAGAGACCCAGTACTTC
-,TRBJ1-5,-,TRBV5-1,CASSLSDSLNQPQHF,TGCGCCAGCAGCTTGAGTGACAGCCTCAATCAGCCCCAGCATTTT
-,TRBJ2-1,TRBD2,TRBV12-5,CASGSGLAGFGDEQFF,TGTGCTAGTGGCTCCGGACTAGCTGGTTTTGGCGATGAGCAGTTCTTC
-,TRBJ2-1,TRBD2,TRBV3-1/TRBV3-2,CASSLASGGPTYNEQFF,TGTGCCAGCAGCCTAGCTAGCGGGGGGCCGACGTACAATGAGCAGTTCTTC
-,TRBJ2-1,-,TRBV19,CASSIRAGANEQFF,TGTGCCAGTAGTATCCGGGCGGGTGCCAATGAGCAGTTCTTC
-,TRBJ2-5,-,TRBV27,CASSYKRTGETQYF,TGTGCCAGCAGTTATAAAAGAACCGGAGAGACCCAGTACTTC
-,TRBJ1-1,-,TRBV6-2/TRBV6-3,CASSYSPRAAFF,TGTGCCAGCAGTTACTCTCCGCGGGCAGCTTTCTTT
-,TRBJ2-1,-,TRBV7-9,CASSSFRGGNEQFF,TGTGCCAGCAGCTCCTTCAGGGGAGGGAATGAGCAGTTCTTC
-,TRBJ1-4,-,TRBV28,CAIFRRGNEKLFF,TGTGCCATATTCCGTCGGGGTAATGAAAAACTGTTTTTT
few,TRBJ1-4,-,TRBV6-5,CASSPGTINEKLFF,TGTGCCAGCAGTCCCGGGACAATTAATGAAAAACTGTTTTTT
-,TRBJ1-2,-,TRBV7-8,CASSLVTGGGYTF,TGTGCCAGCAGCTTAGTGACGGGAGGTGGCTACACCTTC
-,TRBJ1-3,TRBD1,TRBV6-2/TRBV6-3,CASSRDSPRNTIYF,TGTGCCAGCAGCCGGGACAGCCCGCGGAACACCATATATTTT
-,TRBJ1-2,TRBD1,TRBV5-6,CASSGDRVVLGYTF,TGTGCCAGCAGCGGAGACAGGGTGGTACTAGGCTACACCTTC
-,TRBJ1-2,-,TRBV27,CASSLYAQGYYGYTF,TGTGCCAGCAGTTTATACGCGCAGGGGTACTATGGCTACACCTTC
-,TRBJ2-5,-,TRBV10-1,CASSESWQGETQYF,TGCGCCAGCAGTGAGTCGTGGCAGGGAGAGACCCAGTACTTC
-,TRBJ2-5,-,TRBV5-4,CASSLRSGPKETQYF,TGTGCCAGCAGCTTGAGGTCAGGGCCAAAGGAGACCCAGTACTTC
-,TRBJ1-3,-,TRBV7-2,CASSLTTQGNTIYF,TGTGCCAGCAGCTTAACGACCCAGGGCAACACCATATATTTT
-,TRBJ1-1,-,TRBV5-1,CASSKDTHTEAFF,TGCGCCAGCAGCAAGGACACGCACACTGAAGCTTTCTTT
-,TRBJ2-7,TRBD1,TRBV2,CASRTSGGEQYF,TGTGCCAGCAGAACTTCAGGGGGCGAGCAGTACTTC
-,TRBJ1-3,-,TRBV9,CASSVTGSTGNTIYF,TGTGCCAGCAGCGTTACAGGGAGTACTGGAAACACCATATATTTT
-,TRBJ2-2,TRBD2,TRBV19,CASRPGTRANTGELFF,TGTGCCAGTAGGCCAGGGACTAGGGCGAACACCGGGGAGCTGTTTTTT
-,TRBJ1-3,TRBD1,TRBV28,CASSLSLPRQGSLPGAGNTIYF,TGTGCCAGCAGTTTAAGCCTTCCCCGACAGGGATCCTTACCTGGGGCTGGAAACACCATATATTTT
-,TRBJ1-1,-,TRBV6-1,CASSEGPGNTEAFF,TGTGCCAGCAGTGAGGGGCCGGGGAACACTGAAGCTTTCTTT
-,TRBJ1-6,-,TRBV2,CASTGRYNSPLHF,TGTGCCAGCACAGGGCGCTATAATTCACCCCTCCACTTT
-,TRBJ1-2,-,TRBV9,CASSVSEYYGYTF,TGTGCCAGCAGCGTTTCCGAGTACTATGGCTACACCTTC
-,TRBJ2-7,TRBD1,TRBV27,CASSTGGTSYEQYF,TGTGCCAGCAGCACAGGGGGTACCTCCTACGAGCAGTACTTC
-,TRBJ1-6,-,TRBV25-1,CASSDLQGRSSPLHF,TGTGCCAGCAGTGATCTTCAGGGGAGAAGTTCACCCCTCCACTTT
-,TRBJ1-2,-,TRBV5-4,CASSLDRDYRNYGYTF,TGTGCCAGCAGCTTGGACAGGGATTATCGAAACTATGGCTACACCTTC
-,TRBJ2-1,-,TRBV3-1/TRBV3-2,CASSHSLVWSSASEQFF,TGTGCCAGCAGCCATTCCCTCGTCTGGTCTAGCGCTAGTGAGCAGTTCTTC
-,TRBJ1-4,TRBD1,TRBV5-4,CASSLVGQNEKLFF,TGTGCCAGCAGCTTGGTGGGACAGAATGAAAAACTGTTTTTT
-,TRBJ1-1,-,TRBV7-9,CASSSRLGGTEAFF,TGTGCCAGCAGTTCCCGGTTAGGCGGCACTGAAGCTTTCTTT
-,TRBJ1-1,-,TRBV27,CASRVMGQNTEAFF,TGTGCCAGCAGAGTGATGGGACAGAACACTGAAGCTTTCTTT
once,TRBJ2-5,-,TRBV5-5,CASRGMQETQYF,TGTGCCTCCCGAGGCATGCAAGAGACCCAGTACTTC
-,TRBJ1-4,TRBD1,TRBV5-1,CASSLGQQGKLFF,TGCGCCAGCAGCCTGGGACAGCAAGGAAAACTGTTTTTT
-,TRBJ2-1,-,TRBV12-5,CASGLDRGGQGGYNEQFF,TGTGCTAGTGGTTTGGACAGGGGGGGACAAGGAGGGTACAATGAGCAGTTCTTC
-,TRBJ1-1,-,TRBV27,CASSLWPTNTEAFF,TGTGCCAGCAGTTTATGGCCAACGAACACTGAAGCTTTCTTT
-,TRBJ2-2,TRBD1,TRBV29-1,CSVRDGTAYTGELFF,TGCAGCGTTAGGGACGGGACAGCCTACACCGGGGAGCTGTTTTTT
many,TRBJ1-1,TRBD1,TRBV7-9,CASSLGRDRSEAFF,TGTGCCAGCAGCTTAGGTCGGGACAGGTCTGAGGCTTTCTTT
-,TRBJ1-1,TRBD1,TRBV4-1,CASTGGASLSAFF,TGCGCCAGTACAGGGGGTGCCTCCCTGAGTGCTTTCTTT
-,TRBJ2-7,-,TRBV12-3/TRBV12-4,CASSLLYEQYF,TGTGCCAGCAGTTTACTCTACGAGCAGTACTTC
-,TRBJ2-3,TRBD1,TRBV6-4,CASSPTRLTGTVADTQYF,TGTGCCAGCAGCCCAACGCGACTGACAGGGACGGTCGCAGATACGCAGTATTTT
-,TRBJ2-1,TRBD1,TRBV7-9,CASRGGLYNEQFF,TGTGCCAGCAGAGGGGGCCTTTACAATGAGCAGTTCTTC
-,TRBJ1-6,TRBD1,TRBV7-6,CASGGQGNSPLHF,TGTGCCAGCGGGGGACAGGGGAATTCACCCCTCCACTTT
-,TRBJ2-7,TRBD2,TRBV15,CATSSGGSEQYF,TGTGCCACCAGCTCTGGCGGGAGCGAGCAGTACTTC